A selection of T cell receptor beta chains follows, all from one sample in a study of Tregs in tolerant kidney transplant recipients. This table comes from immunoSEQ multiplex PCR, and its TCRdb copy is limited to in-frame clones, with some not included. The sample includes more than 20,000 clones, roughly 80% of them seen just once. The sample in question was CD8+ T cells from blood (PBMCs), obtained 6 months after the transplant. The source is a human patient who received a combined kidney and bone marrow transplant. Some T cells may originate from the graft donor. Both conserved end residues are part of each CDR3. The D gene is left open where the match is weak. Part of the rows lack a size; the others show once, few, many or a class for expanded clones.

size: .; V: TRBV2; D: .; J: TRBJ1-6; DNA: TGTGCCAGCAGGGAGACAGTGAGCTCCTATAATTCCCCCCTCCACTTT; CDR3: CASRETVSSYNSPLHF
size: .; V: TRBV10-3; D: TRBD1; J: TRBJ2-7; DNA: TGTGCCATCAGCGCGGGACAGGGGGTCCACGAGCAGTACTTC; CDR3: CAISAGQGVHEQYF
size: once; V: TRBV5-1; D: .; J: TRBJ1-1; DNA: TGCGCCAGCAGCTTGGCGGGGAACACTGAAGCTTTCTTT; CDR3: CASSLAGNTEAFF
size: .; V: TRBV28; D: TRBD1; J: TRBJ1-2; DNA: TGTGCCAGCAGTCAAAATAACCGGGACAGGGGCTATGGCTACACCTTC; CDR3: CASSQNNRDRGYGYTF
size: .; V: TRBV4-2; D: TRBD2; J: TRBJ2-1; DNA: TGTGCCAGCAGCCAAGATCGGGGGACTAGCGCCCACAATGAGCAGTTCTTC; CDR3: CASSQDRGTSAHNEQFF
size: .; V: TRBV4-3; D: .; J: TRBJ2-1; DNA: TGCGCCAGCAGCCAAGTGTGGCGGGGGCACTACAATGAGCAGTTCTTC; CDR3: CASSQVWRGHYNEQFF
size: .; V: TRBV19; D: TRBD1; J: TRBJ1-1; DNA: TGTGCCAGTAGGACAGGGGGCGTATTAACTGAAGCTTTCTTT; CDR3: CASRTGGVLTEAFF
size: .; V: TRBV27; D: .; J: TRBJ1-2; DNA: TGTGCCGGCAGTTTCCTCGGCGGGAATGGCTACACCTTC; CDR3: CAGSFLGGNGYTF
size: once; V: TRBV9; D: .; J: TRBJ1-4; DNA: TGTGCCAGCAGCCCCTTGACAGGACGACAGGAAAAACTGTTTTTT; CDR3: CASSPLTGRQEKLFF
size: .; V: TRBV27; D: .; J: TRBJ2-7; DNA: TGTGCCAGCAGCCCGACAGGCTTCTACGAGCAGTACTTC; CDR3: CASSPTGFYEQYF
size: .; V: TRBV27; D: .; J: TRBJ1-5; DNA: TGTGCCAGCAGTTTACAGGGCATTAATCAGCCCCAGCATTTT; CDR3: CASSLQGINQPQHF
size: .; V: TRBV6-1; D: .; J: TRBJ1-2; DNA: TGTGCCAGCAGGGAGGGGAATGGCTACACCTTC; CDR3: CASREGNGYTF
size: .; V: TRBV25-1; D: TRBD1; J: TRBJ2-7; DNA: TGTGCCAGCAGTGAATCAAGGACAGGGGCTAACGAGCAGTACTTC; CDR3: CASSESRTGANEQYF
size: few; V: TRBV7-3; D: TRBD1; J: TRBJ2-3; DNA: TGTGCCAGCAGCTCGGATAGACGGGGACAGGGAACAGATACGCAGTATTTT; CDR3: CASSSDRRGQGTDTQYF
size: .; V: TRBV5-1; D: TRBD2; J: TRBJ2-7; DNA: TGCGCCAGCAGCTTTGGGAGGGCCTCCGCCTACGAGCAGTACTTC; CDR3: CASSFGRASAYEQYF
size: .; V: TRBV27; D: .; J: TRBJ2-5; DNA: TGTGCCAGCAAAATTAGCGGCCTCCAAGAGACCCAGTACTTC; CDR3: CASKISGLQETQYF